The clone carrying this T cell receptor (beta chain) has just one count. Its specificity is unknown. This sample is part of a study of cytomegalovirus exposure and HLA in healthy donors. This CDR3 has 15 amino acids. Looked up from germline, CDR1 is MNHEY and CDR2 is SVGAGI. The ends were cut back, 2 bases at V and 7 bases at J, with 17 bases in the middle. The study's findings and limits: Near-uniform donor sequencing depth was presumed by presence/absence analyses.

The PCR had 60 Vbeta and 13 Jbeta primers. The data were produced by immunoSEQ multiplex PCR, yet TCRdb's version contains in-frame clones alone and is incomplete. The data hold fewer than 200,000 clones, with approximately 80% observed a single time. The sequenced material came from PBMCs. The clonotype originates from a woman under 40 in good health and CMV-seronegative. The chain uses TRBV6-5 and TRBJ1-2; D not resolved. The CDR3: CASSYPDGVPGGYTF. The CDR3 region has the DNA TGTGCCAGCAGTTACCCTGACGGGGTCCCGGGTGGCTACACCTTC.